Detailed here is one TCR beta chain. Its antigen is still unknown. The data originate from a study of CD8+CD57+ T cells in acquired aplastic anemia. Study-level background: DNA recovered from sorted CD4+ and CD8+ cells had a mean of approximately 3.2 ug. Overall study findings and caveats: The number of CD8+ CDR3 sequences shared by patients and controls was roughly 30.

Template material for TCR beta VDJ and CDR3 profiling consisted of genomic DNA. TCRdb fed the reads into MiXCR, producing one record per CDR3 protein. Among just over 450,000 distinct CDR3 sequences listed, about a third were seen once. The sequenced patients had an expansion of CD8+CD57+ cells seen by flow cytometry. Each of the patients presented with severe acquired aplastic anemia. Blood sampling was performed on the patients, and none of them had received therapy by then. The sequence came from a human donor with aplastic anemia. Sequenced input: sorted CD4+, CD8+, or CD8+CD57+ T cells (not recorded which) from PBMCs.

In DNA form, the CDR3 reads TGTGCCAGCAGTTACGCTGGGACAGGCGGGGGCTACACCTTC. Translating gives CASSYAGTGGGYTF. The rearrangement uses TRBV6-5 and TRBJ1-2; 8 bases match TRBD1. The trim removed 2 bases at V and 8 bases at J, leaving 7 bases unmatched. The CDR3 extends over 14 amino acids. Germline V lookup: CDR1 MNHEY, CDR2 SVGAGI.